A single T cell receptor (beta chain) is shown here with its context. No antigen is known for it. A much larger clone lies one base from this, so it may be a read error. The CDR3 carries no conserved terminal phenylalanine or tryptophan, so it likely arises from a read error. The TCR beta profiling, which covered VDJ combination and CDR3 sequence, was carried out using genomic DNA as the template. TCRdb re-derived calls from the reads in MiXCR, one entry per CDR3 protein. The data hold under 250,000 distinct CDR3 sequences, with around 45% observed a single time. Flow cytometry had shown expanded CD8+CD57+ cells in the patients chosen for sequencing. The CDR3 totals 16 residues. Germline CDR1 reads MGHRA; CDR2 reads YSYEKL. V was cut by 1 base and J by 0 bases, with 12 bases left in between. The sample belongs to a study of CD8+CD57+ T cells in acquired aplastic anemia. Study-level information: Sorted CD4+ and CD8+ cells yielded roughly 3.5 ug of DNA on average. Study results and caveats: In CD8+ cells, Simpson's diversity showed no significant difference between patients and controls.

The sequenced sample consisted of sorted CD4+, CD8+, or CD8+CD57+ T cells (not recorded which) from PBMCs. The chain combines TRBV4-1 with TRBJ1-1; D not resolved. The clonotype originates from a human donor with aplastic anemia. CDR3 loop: CASSQVSMGMNTEAFS. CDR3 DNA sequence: TGCGCCAGCAGCCAAGTTAGTATGGGGATGAACACTGAAGCTTTCTCT.